This TCR beta chain was sequenced for a study of Ad26.COV2.S vaccination and SARS-CoV-2 variants. Overall study: Intramuscular Ad26.COV2.S at 5x10^10 or 1x10^11 viral particles.

This clone came up once. What it binds is not known. Treatment described: around 19 received Ad26.COV2.S at low or high dose, single or two shots; 5 received placebo; per-sample allocation not given. Day 63 following the first vaccine or placebo injection was when the samples were taken. The vaccine antigen was prefusion-stabilized Wuhan SARS-CoV-2 spike. Study findings and constraints: Using TCR breadth and depth analyses may have led to underestimated total T cell responses. Substantial breadth was reportedly displayed by spike-specific CD8+ and CD4+ T cell responses after vaccination.

Germline CDR1 is SGHNT and CDR2 is YYREEE (reference sequence). V lost 6 bases, J lost 3 bases, and 5 bases stayed unmatched. This CDR3 has 14 residues. The repertoire was sequenced with immunoSEQ multiplex PCR; TCRdb's copy has only in-frame clones and lacks some. Of around 300,000 clones listed, around 89% are singletons. This receptor was taken from a person aged 18-60 years who received the Ad26.COV2.S COVID-19 vaccine or a placebo. The chain is built from TRBV5-4 and TRBJ1-2; 10 positions match TRBD1. The starting material was peripheral blood, obtained in a trial of Ad26.COV2.S vaccine versus placebo. CDR3 in amino acids: CASTGGTGDYGYTF. The CDR3, as DNA: TGTGCCAGCACCGGGGGGACAGGGGACTATGGCTACACCTTC.